The entry below gives a single T cell receptor (beta chain) sequence along with its context. V was cut by 3 bases and J by 7 bases, with 13 bases left in between. The germline gives CDR1 LNHDA, CDR2 SQIVND (reference sequence). The length of the CDR3 is 15 residues. Assay used: immunoSEQ multiplex PCR; TCRdb lists only in-frame clones, some missing. The sample has under 200,000 clones; 90% to 95% are singletons. This record comes from a study of control samples from healthy donors and cancer patients. The receptor's source is a woman aged 25 to 39 in good health. The V call is TRBV19, the J call TRBJ1-6; a possible D gene is TRBD1 (5 bases). Sequenced: blood. The CDR3 is CASSMARGPNSPLHF. CDR3 DNA: TGTGCCAGTAGTATGGCCCGGGGACCCAATTCACCCCTCCACTTT.